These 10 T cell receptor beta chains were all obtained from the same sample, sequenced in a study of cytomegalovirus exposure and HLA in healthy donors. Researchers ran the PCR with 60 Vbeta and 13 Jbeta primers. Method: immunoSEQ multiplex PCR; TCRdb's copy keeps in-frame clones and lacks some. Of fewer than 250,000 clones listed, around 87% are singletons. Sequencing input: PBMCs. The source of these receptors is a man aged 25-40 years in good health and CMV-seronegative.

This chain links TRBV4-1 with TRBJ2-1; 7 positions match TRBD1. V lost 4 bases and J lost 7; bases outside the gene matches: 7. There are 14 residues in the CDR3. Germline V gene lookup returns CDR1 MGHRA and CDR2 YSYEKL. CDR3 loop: CASSLHRGGNEQFF. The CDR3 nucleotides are TGCGCCAGCAGCCTCCACAGGGGTGGAAATGAGCAGTTCTTC.

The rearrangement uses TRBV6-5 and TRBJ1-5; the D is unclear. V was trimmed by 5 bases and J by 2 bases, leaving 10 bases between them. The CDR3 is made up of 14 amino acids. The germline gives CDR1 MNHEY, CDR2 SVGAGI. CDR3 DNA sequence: TGTGCCAGCAGTGAAGTACCAGGCAATCAGCCCCAGCATTTT. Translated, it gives CASSEVPGNQPQHF.

The CDR3 nucleotides are TGTGCCAGCAAGGCTACTAGCGGGGGATTCGGGGAGCTGTTTTTT. Its protein is CASKATSGGFGELFF. V and J are TRBV6-4 and TRBJ2-2; TRBD2 agrees at 11 bases. The CDR3 spans 15 residues. J lost 7 bases, V lost 7 bases, and 8 bases had no gene match. CDR1 MRHNA and CDR2 SNTAGT come from the germline V gene.

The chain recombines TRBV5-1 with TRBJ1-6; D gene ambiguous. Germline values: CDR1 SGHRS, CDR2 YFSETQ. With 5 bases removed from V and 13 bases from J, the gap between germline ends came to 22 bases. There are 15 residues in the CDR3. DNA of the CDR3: TGCGCCAGCAGGATTGACGGCCTAAGTGCTAGGCCCCTCCACTTT. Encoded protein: CASRIDGLSARPLHF.

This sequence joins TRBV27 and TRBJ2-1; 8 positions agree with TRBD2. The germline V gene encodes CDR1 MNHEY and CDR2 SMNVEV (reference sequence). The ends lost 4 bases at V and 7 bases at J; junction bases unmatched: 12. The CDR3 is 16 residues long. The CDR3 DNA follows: TGTGCCAGCAGTTCCCCCCTGGCGGGGGGAGTGAATGAGCAGTTCTTC. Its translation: CASSSPLAGGVNEQFF.

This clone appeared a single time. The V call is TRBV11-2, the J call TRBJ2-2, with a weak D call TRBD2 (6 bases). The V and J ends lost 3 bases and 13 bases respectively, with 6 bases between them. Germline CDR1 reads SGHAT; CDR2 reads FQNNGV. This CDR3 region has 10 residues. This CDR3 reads CASSFSGLFF. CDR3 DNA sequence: TGTGCCAGCAGCTTTAGCGGGCTGTTTTTT.

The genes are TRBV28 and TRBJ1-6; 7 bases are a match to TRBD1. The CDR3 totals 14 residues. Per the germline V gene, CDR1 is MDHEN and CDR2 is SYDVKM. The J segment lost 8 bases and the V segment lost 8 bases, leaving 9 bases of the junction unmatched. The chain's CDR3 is CASAIYRGYSPLHF. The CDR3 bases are TGTGCCAGCGCGATTTACAGGGGATATTCACCCCTCCACTTT.

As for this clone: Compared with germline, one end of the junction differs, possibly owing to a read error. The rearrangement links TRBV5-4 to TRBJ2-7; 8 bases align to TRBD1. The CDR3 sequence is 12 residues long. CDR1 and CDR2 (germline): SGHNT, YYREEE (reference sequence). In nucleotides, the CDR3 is TGTGCCAGCAGCTTGGGACAGGGGATAGGGACATTC. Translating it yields CASSLGQGIGTF.

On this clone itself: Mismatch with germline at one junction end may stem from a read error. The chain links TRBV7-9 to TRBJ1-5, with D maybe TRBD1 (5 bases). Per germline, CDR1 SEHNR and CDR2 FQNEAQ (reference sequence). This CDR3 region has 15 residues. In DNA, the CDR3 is TGTTCCAGCAGCCAGGCCGGGGGGTACAATCAGCCCCAGCATTTT. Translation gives CSSSQAGGYNQPQHF.

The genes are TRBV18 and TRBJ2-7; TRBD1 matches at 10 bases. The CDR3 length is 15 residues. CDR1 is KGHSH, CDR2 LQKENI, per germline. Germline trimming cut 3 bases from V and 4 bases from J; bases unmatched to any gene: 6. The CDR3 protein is CASSPWTGGTYEQYF. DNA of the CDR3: TGTGCCAGCTCACCCTGGACAGGGGGGACGTACGAGCAGTACTTC.